This T cell receptor (beta chain) appears in the sequencing data of a study of cytomegalovirus exposure and HLA in healthy donors. Broader study findings: V- and J-gene trimming in TCR beta was tied to a missense DCLRE1C variant by an analysis performed later. In vitro experiments confirmed that three CMV-associated chains were specific for CMV antigens.

V dropped 4 bases and J dropped 0 bases, with 9 bases sitting between them. The CDR3 runs to 14 residues. Germline V gene lookup returns CDR1 MNHNS and CDR2 SASEGT. Worth noting for this clone: Its antigen remains unknown.

The PCR ran on 60 Vbeta and 13 Jbeta primers. Generated by immunoSEQ multiplex PCR, the TCRdb table keeps only in-frame clones and is missing some. This table holds tens of thousands of clones, 76% found once. The V call is TRBV6-1, the J call TRBJ1-1; D ambiguous. The clonotype originates from a man between 18 and 29 years old in good health and CMV-seronegative. The specimen was PBMCs. CDR3 coding DNA: TGTGCCAGCAGTGTCCAGGCGATGAACACTGAAGCTTTCTTT. The encoded protein is CASSVQAMNTEAFF.